This T cell receptor (beta chain) was recovered during a study of blood T cell repertoires in COVID-19. Study details: Nucleic acid was either cDNA or gDNA, and it came from T cells, B-cell-depleted T cells, or PBMCs.

The cohort comprised adults aged 18 to 89 years residing in some 24 US areas. Someone with COVID-19 had been met by exposed participants within 2 weeks before study entry. TCRdb's copy holds only in-frame clones and misses some; the assay was immunoSEQ multiplex PCR. Among hundreds of thousands of clones, about nine tenths were seen once, and the ten largest hold roughly 0.95%. Specimen: PBMCs or T cells enriched from blood (not recorded which). The source is a man aged 50-60 years who had been exposed to COVID-19.

CDR3 sequence (DNA): TGTGCCAGCAGTCCGGGACAGTCAAAGGGGGGCAATCAGCCCCAGCATTTT. The encoded protein is CASSPGQSKGGNQPQHF. This rearrangement joins TRBV28 to TRBJ1-5, with 7 bases fitting TRBD1. Germline CDR1 and CDR2: MDHEN and SYDVKM. Germline trimming cut 5 bases from V and 2 bases from J; bases unmatched to any gene: 12. The CDR3 is 17 residues long.